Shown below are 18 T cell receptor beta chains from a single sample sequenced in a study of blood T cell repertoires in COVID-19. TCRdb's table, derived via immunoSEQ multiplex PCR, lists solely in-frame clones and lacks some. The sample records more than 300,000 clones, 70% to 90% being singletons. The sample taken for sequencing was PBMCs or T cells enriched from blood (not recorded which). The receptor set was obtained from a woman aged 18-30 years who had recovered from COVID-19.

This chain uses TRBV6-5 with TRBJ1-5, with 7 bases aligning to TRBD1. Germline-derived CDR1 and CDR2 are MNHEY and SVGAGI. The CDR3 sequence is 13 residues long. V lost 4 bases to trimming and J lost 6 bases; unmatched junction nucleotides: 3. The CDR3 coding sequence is TGTGCCAGCAGTTCTGACAGGGTTCAGCCCCAGCATTTT. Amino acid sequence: CASSSDRVQPQHF.

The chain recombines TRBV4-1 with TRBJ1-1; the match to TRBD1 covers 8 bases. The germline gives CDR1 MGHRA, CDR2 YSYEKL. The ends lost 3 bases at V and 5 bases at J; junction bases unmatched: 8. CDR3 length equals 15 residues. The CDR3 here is CASSHITGGYTEAFF. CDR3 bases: TGCGCCAGCAGCCATATCACAGGGGGTTATACTGAAGCTTTCTTT.

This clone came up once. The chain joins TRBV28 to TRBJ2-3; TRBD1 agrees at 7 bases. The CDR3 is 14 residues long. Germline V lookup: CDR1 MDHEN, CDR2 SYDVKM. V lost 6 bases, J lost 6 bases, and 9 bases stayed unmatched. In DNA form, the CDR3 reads TGTGCCAGCAGCGAGCCCTTCAGGGGGGATACGCAGTATTTT. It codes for CASSEPFRGDTQYF.

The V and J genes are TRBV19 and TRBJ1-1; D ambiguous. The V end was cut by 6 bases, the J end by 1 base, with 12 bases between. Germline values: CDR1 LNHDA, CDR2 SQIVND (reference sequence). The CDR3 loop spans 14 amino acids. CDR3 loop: CASSRVSGNTEAFF. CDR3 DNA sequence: TGTGCCAGTAGCCGGGTGAGCGGGAACACTGAAGCTTTCTTT.

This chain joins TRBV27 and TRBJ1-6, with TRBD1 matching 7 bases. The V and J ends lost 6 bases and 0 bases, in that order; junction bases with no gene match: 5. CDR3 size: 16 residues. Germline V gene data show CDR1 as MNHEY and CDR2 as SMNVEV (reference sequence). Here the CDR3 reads CASSLTGASYNSPLHF. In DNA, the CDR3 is TGTGCCAGCAGCCTTACAGGGGCCTCCTATAATTCACCCCTCCACTTT.

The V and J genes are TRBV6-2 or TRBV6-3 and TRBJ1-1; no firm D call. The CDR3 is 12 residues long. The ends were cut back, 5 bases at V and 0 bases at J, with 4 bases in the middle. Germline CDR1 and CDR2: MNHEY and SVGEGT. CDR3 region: CASSTVNTEAFF. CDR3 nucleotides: TGTGCCAGCAGTACAGTGAACACTGAAGCTTTCTTT.

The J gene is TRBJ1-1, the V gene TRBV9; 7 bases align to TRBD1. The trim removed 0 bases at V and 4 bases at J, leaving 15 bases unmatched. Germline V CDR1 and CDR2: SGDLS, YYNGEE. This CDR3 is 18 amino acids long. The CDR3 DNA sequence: TGTGCCAGCAGCGTAGAAGCGATGGCAGGGGGATTGGGCACTGAAGCTTTCTTT. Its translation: CASSVEAMAGGLGTEAFF.

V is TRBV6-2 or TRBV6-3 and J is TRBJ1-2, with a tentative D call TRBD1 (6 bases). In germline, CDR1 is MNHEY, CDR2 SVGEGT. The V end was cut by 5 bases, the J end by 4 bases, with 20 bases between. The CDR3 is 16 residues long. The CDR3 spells CASSAEETGSVYGYTF. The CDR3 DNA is TGTGCCAGCAGTGCCGAAGAAACAGGGTCAGTCTATGGCTACACCTTC.

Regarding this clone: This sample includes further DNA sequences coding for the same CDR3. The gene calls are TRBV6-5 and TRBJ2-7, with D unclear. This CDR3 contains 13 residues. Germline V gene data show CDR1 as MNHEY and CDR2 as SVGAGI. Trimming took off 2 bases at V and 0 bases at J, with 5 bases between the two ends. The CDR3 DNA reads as TGTGCCAGCAGTTACCGCGACTCCTACGAGCAGTACTTC. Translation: CASSYRDSYEQYF.

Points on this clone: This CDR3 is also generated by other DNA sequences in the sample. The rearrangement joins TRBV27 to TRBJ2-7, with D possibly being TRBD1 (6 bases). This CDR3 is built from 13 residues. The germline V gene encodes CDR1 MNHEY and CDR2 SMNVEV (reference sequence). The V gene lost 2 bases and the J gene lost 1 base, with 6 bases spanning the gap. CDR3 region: CASSLTGSYEQYF. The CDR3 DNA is TGTGCCAGCAGTTTAACAGGGTCCTACGAGCAGTACTTC.

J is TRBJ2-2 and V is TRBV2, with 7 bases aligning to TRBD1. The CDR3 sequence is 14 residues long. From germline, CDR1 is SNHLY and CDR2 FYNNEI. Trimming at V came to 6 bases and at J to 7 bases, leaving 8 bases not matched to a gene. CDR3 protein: CASSPAGGNGELFF. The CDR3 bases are TGTGCCAGCAGCCCCGCAGGGGGTAACGGGGAGCTGTTTTTT.

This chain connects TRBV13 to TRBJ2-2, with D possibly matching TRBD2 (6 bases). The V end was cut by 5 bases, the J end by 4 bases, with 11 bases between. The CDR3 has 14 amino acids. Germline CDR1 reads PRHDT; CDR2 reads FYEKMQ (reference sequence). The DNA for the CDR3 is TGTGCCAGCAGCCCTAGCGCTTTCACCGGGGAGCTGTTTTTT. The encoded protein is CASSPSAFTGELFF.

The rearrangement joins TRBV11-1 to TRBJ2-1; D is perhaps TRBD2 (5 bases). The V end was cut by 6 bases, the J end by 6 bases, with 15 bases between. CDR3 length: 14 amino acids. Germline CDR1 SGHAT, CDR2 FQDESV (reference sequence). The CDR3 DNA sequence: TGTGCCAGCAGGGATTCTACTAGTGGCAATGAGCAGTTCTTC. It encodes CASRDSTSGNEQFF.

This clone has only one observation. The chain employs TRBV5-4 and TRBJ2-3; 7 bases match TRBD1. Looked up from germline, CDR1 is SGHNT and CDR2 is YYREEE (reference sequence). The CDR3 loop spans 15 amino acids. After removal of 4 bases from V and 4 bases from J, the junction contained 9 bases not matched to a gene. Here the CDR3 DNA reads TGTGCCAGCAGCCGTGAGGGGGCGCGGGCAGATACGCAGTATTTT. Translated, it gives CASSREGARADTQYF.

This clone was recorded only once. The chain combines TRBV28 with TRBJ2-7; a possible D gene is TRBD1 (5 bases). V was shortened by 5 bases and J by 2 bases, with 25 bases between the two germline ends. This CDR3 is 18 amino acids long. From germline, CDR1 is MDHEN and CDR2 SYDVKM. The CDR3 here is CASSGPPPGGADTYEQYF. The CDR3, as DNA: TGTGCCAGCAGTGGGCCCCCCCCGGGTGGGGCGGACACCTACGAGCAGTACTTC.

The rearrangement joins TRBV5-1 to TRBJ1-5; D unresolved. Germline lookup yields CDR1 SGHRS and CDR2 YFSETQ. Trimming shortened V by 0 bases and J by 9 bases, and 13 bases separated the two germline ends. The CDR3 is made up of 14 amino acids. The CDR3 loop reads CASSLAGGPGPQHF. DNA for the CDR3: TGCGCCAGCAGCTTGGCCGGAGGGCCTGGGCCCCAGCATTTT.

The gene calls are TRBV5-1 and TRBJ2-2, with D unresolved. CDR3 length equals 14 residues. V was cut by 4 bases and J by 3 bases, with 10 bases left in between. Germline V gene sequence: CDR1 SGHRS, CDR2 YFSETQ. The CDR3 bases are TGCGCCAGCAGCCCGAGAATGGACACCGGGGAGCTGTTTTTT. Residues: CASSPRMDTGELFF.

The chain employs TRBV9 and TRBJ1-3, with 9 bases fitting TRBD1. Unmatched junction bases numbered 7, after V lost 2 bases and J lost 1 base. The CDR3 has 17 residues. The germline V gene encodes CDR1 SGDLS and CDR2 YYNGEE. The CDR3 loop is CASSVQPGQGSGNTIYF. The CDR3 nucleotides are TGTGCCAGCAGCGTCCAGCCGGGACAGGGATCTGGAAACACCATATATTTT.